These 21 T cell receptor beta chains came from one sample sequenced in a study of shared clonotypes between healthy human individuals. The table came from immunoSEQ multiplex PCR; TCRdb's copy has only in-frame clones and leaves some out. The data contain about 2 million clones, roughly 94% of them singletons. Naive CD8 cells were CD45RO-negative, positively selected for CCR7, excluding terminally differentiated effector memory CD45RA+ cells. Sequenced: naive CD8+ T cells sorted from blood. The receptors stem from a man younger than 35 in good health.

The gene calls are TRBV5-6 and TRBJ2-7, with D uncertain. The ends were cut back, 0 bases at V and 1 base at J, with 14 bases in the middle. This CDR3 has 16 amino acids. Germline CDR1 SGHDT, CDR2 YYEEEE. The CDR3 DNA sequence: TGTGCCAGCAGCTTGGCTGGCCATAACCCTTCCTACGAGCAGTACTTC. Translating gives CASSLAGHNPSYEQYF.

CDR3 loop: CASSFSQGYEQYF. Here the CDR3 DNA reads TGTGCCAGCAGCTTCTCTCAGGGCTACGAGCAGTACTTC. V and J are TRBV13 and TRBJ2-7; TRBD1 is a possible D gene (5 bases). This CDR3 has 13 residues. V was trimmed by 3 bases and J by 3 bases, leaving 9 bases between them. Germline values: CDR1 PRHDT, CDR2 FYEKMQ (reference sequence).

The V call is TRBV10-2, the J call TRBJ1-2; no definite D call. CDR3 length: 15 residues. CDR1 and CDR2 (germline): WSHSY, SAAADI. Trimming shortened V by 2 bases and J by 4 bases, and 14 bases separated the two germline ends. CDR3 nucleotide sequence: TGCGCCAGCAGTGAGAGATCGTGGCTGTCCTATGGCTACACCTTC. As protein: CASSERSWLSYGYTF.

This clone was seen only once. The chain uses TRBV7-6 and TRBJ1-1; tentatively, D is TRBD1 (6 bases). This CDR3 is built from 13 residues. CDR1 is SGHVS, CDR2 FNYEAQ, per germline. V gave up 1 base and J gave up 4 bases, with 7 bases separating them. CDR3 in DNA: TGTGCCAGCAGCTTAGGGACAGCCACTGAAGCTTTCTTT. Amino acid sequence: CASSLGTATEAFF.

The chain combines TRBV5-1 with TRBJ2-1, with 8 bases identical to TRBD2. This CDR3 region has 13 residues. Germline CDR1 reads SGHRS; CDR2 reads YFSETQ. V lost 0 bases to trimming and J lost 9 bases; unmatched junction nucleotides: 2. The CDR3 loop reads CASSLDRGGEQFF. The CDR3 DNA is TGCGCCAGCAGCTTGGACCGGGGGGGTGAGCAGTTCTTC.

V usage is TRBV27 and J usage is TRBJ1-1; a weak D match, TRBD1 (5 bases). The germline V and J ends were trimmed by 3 bases and 13 bases, with 12 bases remaining between them. Germline V gives CDR1 MNHEY, CDR2 SMNVEV (reference sequence). CDR3 length: 11 amino acids. The CDR3 is CASSFGGKVFF. The CDR3 nucleotides read TGTGCCAGCAGTTTCGGGGGTAAGGTTTTCTTT.

V and J are TRBV27 and TRBJ2-1; perhaps TRBD1 as D (5 bases). With 3 bases removed from V and 0 bases from J, the gap between germline ends came to 9 bases. The CDR3 sequence is 15 residues long. CDR1 MNHEY and CDR2 SMNVEV come from the germline V gene (reference sequence). The DNA of the CDR3 is TGTGCCAGCAGTTTGAAGCAGGGCTCCTACAATGAGCAGTTCTTC. It is translated as CASSLKQGSYNEQFF.

The chain joins TRBV15 to TRBJ1-1; possibly TRBD1 for D (6 bases). Trimming took 1 base from V and 5 from J, leaving 11 bases between them. The CDR3 is made up of 14 amino acids. Germline V lookup: CDR1 LNHNV, CDR2 YYDKDF (reference sequence). CDR3 residues: CATSRGTDWTEAFF. The CDR3 DNA follows: TGTGCCACCAGCAGAGGGACAGACTGGACTGAAGCTTTCTTT.

This clone was seen just once. J is TRBJ2-3 and V is TRBV6-5; 7 bases fit TRBD2. CDR3 length: 15 amino acids. Trimming removed 4 bases from V and 4 bases from J; junction bases left unmatched: 8. The germline gives CDR1 MNHEY, CDR2 SVGAGI. The CDR3 sequence is CASSSVREDPDTQYF. For the CDR3, the DNA is TGTGCCAGCAGTTCCGTACGGGAGGACCCAGATACGCAGTATTTT.

This clone was seen only a few times. This chain connects TRBV30 to TRBJ1-1; D gene ambiguous. The germline CDR1 and CDR2 sequences are GTSNPN and SVGIG (reference sequence). The V end was cut by 5 bases, the J end by 5 bases, with 15 bases between. This CDR3 has 13 amino acids. The CDR3 region has the DNA TGTGCCTGGGAAGGCCGTTTCAATACTGAAGCTTTCTTT. It yields the protein CAWEGRFNTEAFF.

This chain links TRBV4-3 with TRBJ2-7, with 7 nucleotides matching TRBD1. V shed 0 bases and J 2 bases; nucleotides not matched to a gene: 4. The germline gives CDR1 LGHNA, CDR2 YSLEER. The CDR3 is 15 amino acids. The DNA of the CDR3 is TGCGCCAGCAGCCAAGAACCGGGACAGCCCTACGAGCAGTACTTC. Amino acid sequence: CASSQEPGQPYEQYF.

V and J are TRBV11-3 and TRBJ2-2; the D gene is possibly TRBD2 (6 bases). Germline lookup yields CDR1 SGHNT and CDR2 YENEEA. This CDR3 is built from 16 residues. Deletions cut 4 bases from V and 3 bases from J, with 15 bases between. In nucleotides, the CDR3 is TGTGCCAGCAGCTCGCGACTAGATGGGCACACCGGGGAGCTGTTTTTT. Translating gives CASSSRLDGHTGELFF. The full variable domain, completed using reference TRBV11-3 and TRBJ2-2, is EAGVVQSPRYKIIEKKQPVAFWCNPISGHNTLYWYLQNLGQGPELLIRYENEEAVDDSQLPKDRFSAERLKGVDSTLKIQPAELGDSAVYLCASSSRLDGHTGELFFGEGSRLTVL.

This chain links TRBV27 with TRBJ2-3; maybe TRBD1 (5 bases). The germline V gene encodes CDR1 MNHEY and CDR2 SMNVEV (reference sequence). The CDR3 is 14 residues long. The V end was cut by 3 bases, the J end by 1 base, with 8 bases between. CDR3 bases: TGTGCCAGCAGTTTGGACATCGGCACAGATACGCAGTATTTT. The encoded protein is CASSLDIGTDTQYF.

The V gene is TRBV5-8, the J gene TRBJ2-7; 8 positions match TRBD1. CDR3 length: 14 amino acids. Germline V gene data show CDR1 as SGHTS and CDR2 as YDEGEE. V lost 1 base and J lost 3; bases outside the gene matches: 3. The CDR3 spells CASSLSGGLYEQYF. In DNA, the CDR3 is TGTGCCAGCAGCTTGTCAGGGGGCCTCTACGAGCAGTACTTC.

CDR3 nucleotide sequence: TGTGCCAGCAGCCTTAGATCCGGGCTACAGTCAGGTGCCTATGGCTACACCTTC. Amino acids: CASSLRSGLQSGAYGYTF. The chain uses TRBV9 and TRBJ1-2, with D hard to call. The CDR3 length is 18 residues. Germline V lookup: CDR1 SGDLS, CDR2 YYNGEE. The V end was cut by 4 bases, the J end by 4 bases, with 26 bases between. Variable domain in full (rest from reference TRBV9 and TRBJ1-2): DSGVTQTPKHLITATGQRVTLRCSPRSGDLSVYWYQQSLDQGLQFLIQYYNGEERAKGNILERFSAQQFPDLHSELNLSSLELGDSALYFCASSLRSGLQSGAYGYTFGSGTRLTVV.

This clone has just one count. The chain links TRBV28 to TRBJ2-1; unclear D gene. Germline V CDR1 and CDR2: MDHEN, SYDVKM. CDR3 length: 15 amino acids. V gave up 3 bases and J gave up 4 bases, with 13 bases separating them. The CDR3 sequence is CASSLEPPTYNEQFF. The CDR3 DNA reads TGTGCCAGCAGTTTGGAGCCACCAACGTACAATGAGCAGTTCTTC.

This chain connects TRBV6-5 to TRBJ1-1; no firm D call. CDR3 size: 13 residues. The germline gives CDR1 MNHEY, CDR2 SVGAGI. Trimming left V 9 bases short and J 1 base short, with 12 bases between. CDR3 DNA sequence: TGTGCCAGTAATCCCACAGAGAACACTGAAGCTTTCTTT. Amino acids: CASNPTENTEAFF.

The rearrangement uses TRBV29-1 and TRBJ2-3; 9 nucleotides agree with TRBD2. The germline gives CDR1 SQVTM, CDR2 ANQGSEA. CDR3 size: 13 residues. Losses at the gene ends were 7 bases for V and 4 bases for J; bases not matched to a gene: 6. The CDR3 DNA reads TGCAGCGGTTGGAGCGGGGGGTCAGATACGCAGTATTTT. It specifies CSGWSGGSDTQYF.

The V gene is TRBV19, the J gene TRBJ2-3, with 9 nucleotides matching TRBD2. Trimming at V came to 3 bases and at J to 3 bases, leaving 13 bases not matched to a gene. Germline V gene lookup returns CDR1 LNHDA and CDR2 SQIVND (reference sequence). There are 18 residues in the CDR3. The CDR3 DNA follows: TGTGCCAGTAGTATGCACTTTGGCGGGGGGGCCGATACAGATACGCAGTATTTT. Translation: CASSMHFGGGADTDTQYF.

V gene TRBV7-9 combines with J gene TRBJ2-1; D not certain. The CDR3 totals 12 residues. Per the germline V gene, CDR1 is SEHNR and CDR2 is FQNEAQ (reference sequence). Trimming took 4 bases from V and 10 from J, leaving 11 bases between them. CDR3 DNA: TGTGCCAGCAGCTCAAGGACGACGGAGCAGTTCTTC. It codes for CASSSRTTEQFF.

Of note for this clone: This sample also contains other DNA sequences that code for the same CDR3. This chain uses TRBV5-1 with TRBJ2-7; D gene ambiguous. CDR1 SGHRS and CDR2 YFSETQ come from the germline V gene. With 0 bases removed from V and 3 bases from J, the gap between germline ends came to 7 bases. The CDR3 runs 13 residues. CDR3 residues: CASSLAPDYEQYF. CDR3 DNA: TGCGCCAGCAGCTTGGCCCCTGACTACGAGCAGTACTTC. Full variable domain (missing parts from reference TRBV5-1 and TRBJ2-7): KAGVTQTPRYLIKTRGQQVTLSCSPISGHRSVSWYQQTPGQGLQFLFEYFSETQRNKGNFPGRFSGRQFSNSRSEMNVSTLELGDSALYLCASSLAPDYEQYFGPGTRLTVT.